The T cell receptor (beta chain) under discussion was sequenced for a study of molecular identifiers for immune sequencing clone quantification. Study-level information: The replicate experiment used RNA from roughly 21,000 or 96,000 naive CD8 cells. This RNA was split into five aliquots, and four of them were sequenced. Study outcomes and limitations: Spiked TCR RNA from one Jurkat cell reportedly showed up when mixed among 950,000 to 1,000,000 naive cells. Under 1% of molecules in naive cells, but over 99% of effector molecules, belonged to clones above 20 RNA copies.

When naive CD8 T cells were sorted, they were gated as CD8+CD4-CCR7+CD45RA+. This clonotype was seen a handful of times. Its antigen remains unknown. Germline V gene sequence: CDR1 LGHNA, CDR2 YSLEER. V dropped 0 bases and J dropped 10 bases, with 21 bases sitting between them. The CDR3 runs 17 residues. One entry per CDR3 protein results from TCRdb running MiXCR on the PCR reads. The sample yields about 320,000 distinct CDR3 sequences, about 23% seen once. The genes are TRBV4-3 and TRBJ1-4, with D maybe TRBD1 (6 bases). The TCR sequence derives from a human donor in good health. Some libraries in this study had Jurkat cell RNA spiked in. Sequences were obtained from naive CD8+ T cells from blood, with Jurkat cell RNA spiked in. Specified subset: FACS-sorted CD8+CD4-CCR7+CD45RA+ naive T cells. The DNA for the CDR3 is TGCGCCAGCAGCCAAGAGGGGGCTACCTGGGGAGGCGGAAAACTGTTTTTT. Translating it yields CASSQEGATWGGGKLFF.